The source of this T cell receptor beta chain is a study of blood T cell repertoires in COVID-19. Turning to the study itself: The United States, Italy and Spain were the sources of the acute and convalescent COVID-19 samples. Sources were T cells, B-cell-depleted T cells, or PBMCs; the material itself was cDNA or gDNA.

Patients from Seattle were sampled longitudinally, starting during active infection. Authors' processing steps: Amplification from reference gene primers served as the basis for estimated nucleated cell counts. Clones were sequenced by immunoSEQ multiplex PCR, and TCRdb holds only the in-frame ones, with some missing. That table is the source of V, J and clone size, and D and trimming were worked out from the DNA. The sample yields over 85,000 clones, 70% to 90% seen once. The CDR3 is 16 amino acids. With 2 bases removed from V and 0 bases from J, the gap between germline ends came to 11 bases. Germline CDR1 reads SGHTA; CDR2 reads FQGTGA. This clone was recorded only once.

The sequencing sample was made of peripheral blood. The sequence derives from an elderly woman with COVID-19, enrolled during active disease. This sequence joins TRBV7-3 and TRBJ1-3; the D gene is possibly TRBD1 (6 bases). The CDR3 loop reads CASSLGQGISGNTIYF. CDR3 sequence (DNA): TGTGCCAGCAGCTTAGGTCAGGGGATCTCTGGAAACACCATATATTTT.